Shown below are 16 T cell receptor beta chains from a single sample sequenced in a study of blood T cell repertoires in COVID-19 (dated by TCRdb to about 2020). Library preparation was by the immunoSEQ multiplex PCR assay. Entries here come from immuneACCESS through TCRdb and include only in-frame sequences with V and J called. Some clones fail to appear in such tables; in the studies checked, an unresolved V gene covers under half of the shortfall, and the cause of the remainder is unknown. Across this sample there are approximately 300,000 clones, with more than 70% seen only once. Clones ranked in the top ten supply around 1.6% of the sample. Sequencing was performed on peripheral blood. These receptors were obtained from a woman aged 50 to 65 with acute or convalescent COVID-19.

V gene TRBV19 combines with J gene TRBJ2-5; possibly TRBD1 for D (5 bases). Per germline, CDR1 LNHDA and CDR2 SQIVND (reference sequence). Trimming pared 3 bases from V and 5 bases from J, leaving 13 bases between. This CDR3 has 14 residues. The CDR3 nucleotides are TGTGCCAGTAGTATTATGCAGGGCCGGGAGACCCAGTACTTC. This codes for CASSIMQGRETQYF.

The chain combines TRBV7-7 with TRBJ2-1, with D perhaps TRBD2 (7 bases). Germline V gives CDR1 SSHAT, CDR2 FNYEAQ (reference sequence). The length of the CDR3 is 13 residues. V was cut by 3 bases and J by 9 bases, with 12 bases left in between. The CDR3 nucleotides are TGTGCCAGCAGCTTGGGGGGGCGAGGTGAGCAGTTCTTC. Protein product: CASSLGGRGEQFF.

The chain joins TRBV24-1 to TRBJ2-1; 14 bases are a match to TRBD2. From germline, CDR1 is KGHDR and CDR2 SFDVKD. This CDR3 has 20 residues. The J segment lost 0 bases and the V segment lost 3 bases, leaving 9 bases of the junction unmatched. In DNA, the CDR3 is TGTGCCACCAGTGATCCGGGACTAGCGGGAGAGCGGGGCTCCTACAATGAGCAGTTCTTC. Protein product: CATSDPGLAGERGSYNEQFF.

The rearrangement links TRBV5-8 to TRBJ2-7; 10 nucleotides line up with TRBD2. Trimming removed 4 bases from V and 6 bases from J; junction bases left unmatched: 7. The CDR3 loop spans 14 amino acids. Germline CDR1 reads SGHTS; CDR2 reads YDEGEE. The CDR3 bases are TGTGCCAGCAGCACACTAGCGGGAAGGGGCGAGCAGTACTTC. This encodes CASSTLAGRGEQYF.

The chain couples TRBV23-1 to TRBJ1-5; D not certain. TRBV23-1 qualifies as an ORF whose function is uncertain. CDR3 size: 19 residues. Trimming pared 0 bases from V and 0 bases from J, leaving 18 bases between. CDR3 in amino acids: CASSQSTQSKTYSNQPQHF. CDR3 nucleotide sequence: TGCGCCAGCAGTCAATCTACCCAGTCAAAGACTTATAGCAATCAGCCCCAGCATTTT.

This rearrangement joins TRBV27 to TRBJ1-1; TRBD1 aligns across 7 bases. Germline values: CDR1 MNHEY, CDR2 SMNVEV (reference sequence). V shed 5 bases and J 1 base; nucleotides not matched to a gene: 16. The CDR3 covers 18 residues. CDR3 in amino acids: CASSLTWRGQGGNTEAFF. The CDR3 DNA sequence: TGTGCCAGCAGTCTAACCTGGAGGGGTCAGGGGGGGAACACTGAAGCTTTCTTT.

The chain combines TRBV18 with TRBJ1-3; no clear D. This CDR3 contains 16 residues. The V end lost 4 bases, the J end lost 0 bases, and 13 bases lay between the germline ends. Germline-derived CDR1 and CDR2 are KGHSH and LQKENI. CDR3 coding DNA: TGTGCCAGCTCACTCCAGACACCGAGCTCTGGAAACACCATATATTTT. Amino acids: CASSLQTPSSGNTIYF.

V and J are TRBV5-1 and TRBJ1-4; possible D gene TRBD1, 5 bases. CDR1 and CDR2 from the germline V gene are SGHRS and YFSETQ. The CDR3 runs to 16 residues. The V end lost 0 bases, the J end lost 5 bases, and 14 bases lay between the germline ends. The CDR3 sequence is CASSLGLAGGNEKLFF. In DNA form, the CDR3 reads TGCGCCAGCAGCTTGGGCTTGGCGGGGGGGAATGAAAAACTGTTTTTT. The variable domain in full, completed from reference TRBV5-1 and TRBJ1-4, reads KAGVTQTPRYLIKTRGQQVTLSCSPISGHRSVSWYQQTPGQGLQFLFEYFSETQRNKGNFPGRFSGRQFSNSRSEMNVSTLELGDSALYLCASSLGLAGGNEKLFFGSGTQLSVL.

The rearrangement joins TRBV7-9 to TRBJ1-2, with 9 nucleotides matching TRBD1. The junction had 6 bases not matched to a gene; V was cut back by 1 base and J by 6 bases. Germline lookup yields CDR1 SEHNR and CDR2 FQNEAQ (reference sequence). This CDR3 is 15 amino acids long. The CDR3 coding sequence is TGTGCCAGCAGCTTAGGGACAGGGGCTGCCAATGGCTACACCTTC. Encoded protein: CASSLGTGAANGYTF.

The V gene is TRBV18, the J gene TRBJ1-2, with 8 bases lining up with TRBD1. With V trimmed by 3 bases and J by 3 bases, 6 bases remained unmatched. The germline gives CDR1 KGHSH, CDR2 LQKENI. The CDR3 is 15 residues long. The CDR3 nucleotides read TGTGCCAGCTCACCCAGCGGACAGGGATACTATGGCTACACCTTC. Its translation: CASSPSGQGYYGYTF.

This chain connects TRBV19 to TRBJ1-2; 8 nucleotides align to TRBD1. The CDR3 runs 14 residues. Germline CDR1 reads LNHDA; CDR2 reads SQIVND (reference sequence). J was trimmed by 8 bases and V by 5 bases; bases with no gene match: 10. The chain's CDR3 is CASSAPTGDRGYTF. The CDR3 DNA sequence: TGTGCCAGTAGTGCCCCGACAGGGGACCGCGGCTACACCTTC.

The chain employs TRBV27 and TRBJ2-1, with a possible D match to TRBD1 (5 bases). Trimming removed 0 bases at V and 6 bases at J, with 9 bases between. The CDR3 totals 14 residues. The V gene's germline CDR1 is MNHEY and CDR2 SMNVEV (reference sequence). The DNA of the CDR3 is TGTGCCAGCAGTTTATCGCCAGGGATCAATGAGCAGTTCTTC. Its protein is CASSLSPGINEQFF.

A single count supports this clone. The chain recombines TRBV7-8 with TRBJ1-5; a possible D gene is TRBD1 (6 bases). Germline CDR1 reads SGHVS; CDR2 reads FQNEAQ. Trimming pared 1 base from V and 6 bases from J, leaving 13 bases between. CDR3 length equals 15 residues. CDR3: CASSLVTGGGQPQHF. As DNA, the CDR3 is TGTGCCAGCAGCTTAGTAACGGGGGGCGGTCAGCCCCAGCATTTT. Complete variable domain (other parts from reference TRBV7-8 and TRBJ1-5): GAGVSQSPRYKVAKRGQDVALRCDPISGHVSLFWYQQALGQGPEFLTYFQNEAQLDKSGLPSDRFFAERPEGSVSTLKIQRTQQEDSAVYLCASSLVTGGGQPQHFGDGTRLSIL.

This clone was picked up a small number of times. J is TRBJ2-7 and V is TRBV7-2; 12 bases align to TRBD1. This CDR3 comprises 18 residues. J was trimmed by 4 bases and V by 1 base; bases with no gene match: 11. Germline V gene sequence: CDR1 SGHTA, CDR2 FQGNSA. The CDR3 loop reads CASSLVFSGQGAWYEQYF. CDR3 sequence (DNA): TGTGCCAGCAGCTTAGTCTTTTCGGGACAGGGGGCTTGGTACGAGCAGTACTTC.

The chain's CDR3 is CASSPQAETQYF. In DNA form, the CDR3 reads TGTGCCAGCTCACCCCAGGCGGAGACCCAGTACTTC. The chain combines TRBV18 with TRBJ2-5; D is uncertain. Germline V CDR1 and CDR2: KGHSH, LQKENI. With 3 bases removed from V and 5 bases from J, the gap between germline ends came to 7 bases. The CDR3 runs 12 residues.

The chain links TRBV30 to TRBJ2-2, with a possible D match to TRBD1 (5 bases). Germline CDR1 reads GTSNPN; CDR2 reads SVGIG (reference sequence). The ends were cut back, 3 bases at V and 0 bases at J, with 11 bases in the middle. The CDR3 runs 15 residues. CDR3: CAWRADNSNTGELFF. The CDR3 DNA sequence: TGTGCCTGGAGGGCGGACAATTCGAACACCGGGGAGCTGTTTTTT.